This T cell receptor beta chain was sequenced in a study of T-cell memory formation after mild COVID-19. Trimming pared 6 bases from V and 4 bases from J, leaving 12 bases between. The CDR3 totals 13 residues. TCRdb called the 5' RACE reads again in MiXCR, with one record for every CDR3 protein. This table holds just over 200,000 distinct CDR3 sequences, around 9.5% found once. Turning to this clonotype: Its antigen is not identified.

Study results and limitations: Nothing showed for sure that second-wave clones peaking on day 37 were SARS-CoV-2 specific.

This chain joins TRBV12-3 or TRBV12-4 and TRBJ1-2, with D possibly being TRBD1 (6 bases). The sample comprised PBMCs or a T cell subset sorted from them (not recorded which). The receptor was isolated from a man younger than 35 who had mild COVID-19 (a few samples of this study predate the infection). Cell type and time point are not known. The CDR3 coding sequence is TGTGCCAGCAGCCTCCAGGGGTCCTATGGCTACACCTTC. The encoded protein is CASSLQGSYGYTF.